This T cell receptor beta chain was captured in a study of shared clonotypes between healthy human individuals. Study observations and caveats: Non-shared clonotypes displayed generation probabilities falling below those of clonotypes present in all four donors. Clonotype sharing across a few donors was observed for roughly 5% of naive CD4 clonotypes. As a rule, naive subsets had a larger estimated richness than memory subsets.

As for this clone: Its antigen remains unidentified. This sample includes further DNA sequences coding for the same CDR3.

DNA at 150 to 250 ng, tens of thousands of T cell genomes, went into sorted-subset replicate PCRs. Sequencing was performed with immunoSEQ multiplex PCR; in TCRdb, only in-frame clones are kept and a portion is missing. The sample contains a few million clones, around 90% of which appear only once. Deletions cut 5 bases from V and 5 bases from J, with 5 bases between. The CDR3 runs to 10 residues. Germline V gene lookup returns CDR1 DFQATT and CDR2 SNEGSKA (reference sequence). The sample taken for sequencing was naive CD4+ T cells from PBMCs. Sample subset: CD45RA+ positively selected. This sequence joins TRBV20-1 and TRBJ2-3; D is undetermined. This TCR came from a man aged 18 to 30 in good health. Some clones in this sample may be carry-over from other donors' samples. CDR3 bases: TGCAGTGCTGGAAGAGATACGCAGTATTTT. It yields the protein CSAGRDTQYF.